This T cell receptor beta chain derives from a study of blood T cell repertoires in COVID-19. Overall study: Donors in the United States, Italy and Spain gave samples during acute or convalescent COVID-19.

The germline CDR1 and CDR2 sequences are MDHEN and SYDVKM. CDR3 length: 16 amino acids. V gave up 3 bases and J gave up 0 bases; unmatched junction bases: 4. Across about two dozen US areas, participants ranged in age from 18 to 89 years. Cohort 3 donors counted as recovered after two negative PCRs, clearance, or resolved symptoms. Methods used by the authors: Cell counts per sample came from amplifying reference gene primers. Clones were sequenced by immunoSEQ multiplex PCR, and TCRdb holds only the in-frame ones, with some missing. That table is the source of V, J and clone size, and D and trimming were worked out from the DNA. The table lists some 270,000 clones, roughly 89% of them singletons, with 1.5% to 2% in the top ten.

Sequenced material: PBMCs or T cells enriched from blood (not recorded which). The receptor comes from a woman aged 55-70 years who had recovered from COVID-19. The chain recombines TRBV28 with TRBJ2-5, with TRBD1 matching 10 bases. The DNA of the CDR3 is TGTGCCAGCAGTTTTCCGGGACAGGGGAACCAAGAGACCCAGTACTTC. Its translation is CASSFPGQGNQETQYF.